Below, 30 T cell receptor beta chains from the same sample are listed, as sequenced in a study of CD8 T cells in ankylosing spondylitis. TCRdb fed the 5' RACE reads into MiXCR, producing one record per CDR3 protein. The sample has roughly 150,000 distinct CDR3 sequences; roughly 31% are singletons. The sequenced material came from synovial fluid, either unsorted or a sorted T cell fraction (not recorded which). These receptors all stem from a male donor with ankylosing spondylitis.

This clonotype was observed many times. The chain has TRBV20-1 and TRBJ2-1; possible D gene TRBD1, 5 bases. The V gene lost 6 bases and the J gene lost 2 bases, with 11 bases spanning the gap. Germline CDR1 reads DFQATT; CDR2 reads SNEGSKA (reference sequence). This CDR3 has 13 amino acids. The CDR3 loop reads CSAIGATYNEQFF. CDR3 DNA sequence: TGCAGTGCCATAGGGGCTACCTACAATGAGCAGTTCTTC.

This chain connects TRBV6-2 or TRBV6-3 to TRBJ2-1, with 7 nucleotides matching TRBD2. The germline V gene encodes CDR1 MNHEY and CDR2 SVGEGT. CDR3 size: 13 residues. J gave up 7 bases and V 5 bases, and 5 bases lay outside the gene matches. CDR3 DNA: TGTGCCAGCAGTAGCGGGACTTTTAATGAGCAGTTCTTC. It specifies CASSSGTFNEQFF.

The CDR3 sequence: CASSVTPGTVVGNEQFF. The DNA of the CDR3 is TGTGCCAGCAGCGTAACCCCCGGGACAGTTGTGGGAAATGAGCAGTTCTTC. The rearrangement links TRBV9 to TRBJ2-1; 7 nucleotides line up with TRBD1. The CDR3 has 17 residues. V shed 1 base, J shed 7 bases, and the junction held 14 bases outside the gene matches. CDR1 SGDLS and CDR2 YYNGEE come from the germline V gene.

The chain has TRBV6-1 and TRBJ2-7, with 13 bases identical to TRBD2. Germline V CDR1 and CDR2: MNHNS, SASEGT. Germline trimming cut 4 bases from V and 3 bases from J; bases unmatched to any gene: 12. CDR3 length equals 18 residues. CDR3 amino acids: CASSAKPGLAGPLYEQYF. The CDR3 region has the DNA TGTGCCAGCAGTGCGAAACCGGGACTAGCGGGGCCCCTCTACGAGCAGTACTTC.

The table lists this clonotype with many counts. The rearrangement uses TRBV7-2 and TRBJ2-3; TRBD2 might be the D (5 bases). Trimming took off 2 bases at V and 3 bases at J, with 12 bases between the two ends. From germline, CDR1 is SGHTA and CDR2 FQGNSA. The length of the CDR3 is 15 residues. CDR3 sequence (DNA): TGTGCCAGCAGCTTATGGCGGGTCGCAACAGATACGCAGTATTTT. It codes for CASSLWRVATDTQYF.

In its sample, this clonotype was seen many times. The chain joins TRBV9 to TRBJ2-7, with no clear D. Germline CDR1 is SGDLS and CDR2 is YYNGEE. V dropped 0 bases and J dropped 3 bases, with 10 bases sitting between them. The CDR3 sequence is 14 residues long. The CDR3 DNA is TGTGCCAGCAGCGTAGATGTAGGGATCTACGAGCAGTACTTC. Amino acids: CASSVDVGIYEQYF. Using reference TRBV9 and TRBJ2-7 for the parts outside the CDR3, the full variable domain is DSGVTQTPKHLITATGQRVTLRCSPRSGDLSVYWYQQSLDQGLQFLIQYYNGEERAKGNILERFSAQQFPDLHSELNLSSLELGDSALYFCASSVDVGIYEQYFGPGTRLTVT.

The chain uses TRBV29-1 and TRBJ2-2; D is undetermined. V dropped 4 bases and J dropped 4 bases, with 22 bases sitting between them. Germline V CDR1 and CDR2: SQVTM, ANQGSEA. There are 17 residues in the CDR3. The CDR3 protein is CSVVLRSKLYVTGELFF. CDR3 in DNA: TGCAGCGTTGTGTTGCGGTCAAAACTTTATGTCACCGGGGAGCTGTTTTTT.

A few counts support this clonotype. CDR3 bases: TGTGCCAGCAGACCGGGACAGGGGTCGGCGAACACTGAAGCTTTCTTT. This sequence encodes CASRPGQGSANTEAFF. The J gene is TRBJ1-1, the V gene TRBV12-3 or TRBV12-4; the match to TRBD1 covers 10 bases. There are 16 residues in the CDR3. V dropped 6 bases and J dropped 1; count of bases not matched to a gene: 8.

There are a few counts of this clonotype. V is TRBV30 and J is TRBJ2-3; D is uncertain. Germline V gene sequence: CDR1 GTSNPN, CDR2 SVGIG (reference sequence). The CDR3 length is 13 residues. Trimming stripped 0 bases from V and 4 bases from J, with 8 bases between. CDR3 amino acids: CAWSVLPADTQYF. In DNA form, the CDR3 reads TGTGCCTGGAGTGTACTCCCGGCAGATACGCAGTATTTT.

The J gene is TRBJ2-1, the V gene TRBV12-3 or TRBV12-4, with a weak D call TRBD2 (6 bases). This CDR3 has 14 residues. V shed 1 base and J shed 6 bases, with 10 bases lying between them. CDR3: CASSLDGGINEQFF. In DNA, the CDR3 is TGTGCCAGCAGTTTAGACGGCGGGATCAATGAGCAGTTCTTC.

This chain uses TRBV18 with TRBJ1-2; 7 bases agree with TRBD1. V lost 2 bases and J lost 2; bases outside the gene matches: 2. The CDR3 runs 14 residues. Germline CDR1 is KGHSH and CDR2 is LQKENI. The DNA for the CDR3 is TGTGCCAGCTCACCAGAGGACAGGAACTATGGCTACACCTTC. It specifies CASSPEDRNYGYTF.

This clonotype was seen a few times. This chain links TRBV12-3 or TRBV12-4 with TRBJ1-1; D is possibly TRBD1 (5 bases). This CDR3 has 12 residues. V lost 10 bases and J 3 bases, leaving 12 bases between the germline ends. CDR3 amino acids: CAITGDYTEAFF. The DNA of the CDR3 is TGTGCCATCACAGGAGACTACACTGAAGCTTTCTTT.

On this clonotype: The junction shows a germline mismatch at one end, possibly a read error. As DNA, the CDR3 is TGTGCCATCAGTGAGGAACCGAACACCCGGGACTTC. It codes for CAISEEPNTRDF. V gene TRBV10-3 combines with J gene TRBJ2-7; no clear D gene. Per the germline V gene, CDR1 is ENHRY and CDR2 is SYGVKD. This CDR3 has 12 residues.

V usage is TRBV7-2 and J usage is TRBJ1-1, with D tentatively TRBD1 (6 bases). The CDR3 loop spans 19 amino acids. The germline V and J ends were trimmed by 0 bases and 1 base, with 21 bases remaining between them. Germline values: CDR1 SGHTA, CDR2 FQGNSA. CDR3 coding DNA: TGTGCCAGCAGCTTAGCGCCCCTTCGCTATACAGGGAAGAACACTGAAGCTTTCTTT. Translation gives CASSLAPLRYTGKNTEAFF. The full variable domain, completed using reference TRBV7-2 and TRBJ1-1, is GAGVSQSPSNKVTEKGKDVELRCDPISGHTALYWYRQSLGQGLEFLIYFQGNSAPDKSGLPSDRFSAERTGGSVSTLTIQRTQQEDSAVYLCASSLAPLRYTGKNTEAFFGQGTRLTVV.

The chain is built from TRBV5-1 and TRBJ1-2, with 8 bases identical to TRBD1. J gave up 0 bases and V 4 bases, and 5 bases lay outside the gene matches. Per germline, CDR1 SGHRS and CDR2 YFSETQ. This CDR3 comprises 15 residues. CDR3 bases: TGCGCCAGCAGCCCCGGGACAGGATCTAACTATGGCTACACCTTC. It translates to CASSPGTGSNYGYTF. Full variable domain (rest looked up from reference TRBV5-1 and TRBJ1-2): KAGVTQTPRYLIKTRGQQVTLSCSPISGHRSVSWYQQTPGQGLQFLFEYFSETQRNKGNFPGRFSGRQFSNSRSEMNVSTLELGDSALYLCASSPGTGSNYGYTFGSGTRLTVV.

This clonotype was seen only a few times. This sequence joins TRBV7-9 and TRBJ1-1; 7 nucleotides agree with TRBD1. V trimming: 1 base; J trimming: 3 bases; junction bases outside the gene matches: 5. The CDR3 totals 15 residues. Germline CDR1 is SEHNR and CDR2 is FQNEAQ (reference sequence). The CDR3 DNA sequence: TGTGCCAGCAGCTTAGTATCAGGGGGGGACACTGAAGCTTTCTTT. Protein: CASSLVSGGDTEAFF.

The chain employs TRBV6-1 and TRBJ1-6; TRBD1 agrees at 9 bases. This CDR3 has 13 amino acids. CDR1 is MNHNS, CDR2 SASEGT, per germline. V was pared by 6 bases and J by 7 bases, with 1 base of the junction left unmatched. In nucleotides, the CDR3 is TGTGCCAGCAGACAGGGGGCGAATTCACCCCTCCACTTT. Its translation is CASRQGANSPLHF.

This clonotype was observed at least ten times. This chain links TRBV30 with TRBJ1-5; D gene uncertain. Trimming pared 0 bases from V and 3 bases from J, leaving 9 bases between. The CDR3 contains 14 residues. In germline, CDR1 is GTSNPN, CDR2 SVGIG (reference sequence). CDR3 nucleotide sequence: TGTGCCTGGAGTGTACCGACACACAATCAGCCCCAGCATTTT. The encoded protein is CAWSVPTHNQPQHF.

This clonotype has a count of ten or more. The gene calls are TRBV27 and TRBJ2-3, with D maybe TRBD1 (6 bases). CDR3 length equals 14 residues. The V gene lost 6 bases and the J gene lost 5 bases, with 15 bases spanning the gap. Germline CDR1 is MNHEY and CDR2 is SMNVEV (reference sequence). This CDR3 is CASSRTDRKDTQYF. CDR3 nucleotides: TGTGCCAGCAGCCGGACAGACAGGAAAGATACGCAGTATTTT.

This clonotype was counted ten times or more. The J gene is TRBJ1-3, the V gene TRBV10-3, with 8 bases matching TRBD1. The CDR3 runs to 16 residues. V gave up 5 bases and J gave up 4 bases; unmatched junction bases: 10. Looked up from germline, CDR1 is ENHRY and CDR2 is SYGVKD. CDR3 residues: CAISRPQGAGGNTIYF. CDR3 DNA: TGTGCCATCAGTCGTCCCCAGGGGGCAGGAGGAAACACCATATATTTT.

This clonotype was observed a few times. The gene calls are TRBV6-1 and TRBJ1-5, with a possible D match to TRBD1 (5 bases). Germline values: CDR1 MNHNS, CDR2 SASEGT. The germline V and J ends were trimmed by 9 bases and 3 bases, with 12 bases remaining between them. This CDR3 is built from 13 residues. CDR3 nucleotides: TGTGCCAGTCTATCAGGGCCCAATCAGCCCCAGCATTTT. It yields the protein CASLSGPNQPQHF.

This chain links TRBV10-2 with TRBJ2-5; no clear D. CDR3 length: 11 residues. Germline CDR1 reads WSHSY; CDR2 reads SAAADI. V was cut by 8 bases and J by 5 bases, with 9 bases left in between. The CDR3 spells CASGPAETQYF. The CDR3 DNA reads TGCGCCAGCGGACCCGCGGAGACCCAGTACTTC.

This clonotype was counted only a few times. The chain combines TRBV6-5 with TRBJ2-3; no firm D call. The CDR3 covers 14 residues. Germline CDR1 and CDR2: MNHEY and SVGAGI. Trimming took off 0 bases at V and 4 bases at J, with 8 bases between the two ends. CDR3 DNA sequence: TGTGCCAGCAGTTACTCGAGTTTGCCAGATACGCAGTATTTT. Residues: CASSYSSLPDTQYF.

This clonotype occurred a few times. The chain recombines TRBV27 with TRBJ2-3; 8 bases map to TRBD2. V trimming: 6 bases; J trimming: 2 bases; junction bases outside the gene matches: 7. The CDR3 is made up of 15 amino acids. Germline CDR1 MNHEY, CDR2 SMNVEV (reference sequence). This chain's CDR3 is CASSGGRRDTDTQYF. The CDR3 DNA follows: TGTGCCAGCAGCGGCGGGAGGAGGGACACAGATACGCAGTATTTT.

The chain combines TRBV6-5 with TRBJ2-1, with no clear D. V dropped 1 base and J dropped 5 bases, with 9 bases sitting between them. The CDR3 loop spans 14 amino acids. The germline gives CDR1 MNHEY, CDR2 SVGAGI. CDR3 region: CASSYLKADNEQFF. The CDR3 coding sequence is TGTGCCAGCAGTTACTTGAAGGCGGACAATGAGCAGTTCTTC.

The rearrangement joins TRBV11-3 to TRBJ1-2; D possibly corresponds to TRBD1 (5 bases). With 5 bases removed from V and 10 bases from J, the gap between germline ends came to 14 bases. This CDR3 contains 12 residues. Germline-derived CDR1 and CDR2 are SGHNT and YENEEA. CDR3 sequence: CASSAGASDYTF. CDR3 coding DNA: TGTGCCAGCAGCGCCGGGGCCTCCGACTACACCTTC.

The chain links TRBV7-3 to TRBJ2-2; D possibly corresponds to TRBD2 (5 bases). There are 18 residues in the CDR3. The germline V gene encodes CDR1 SGHTA and CDR2 FQGTGA. The V gene lost 5 bases and the J gene lost 5 bases, with 24 bases spanning the gap. CDR3 loop: CASSPTPAGPARTGELFF. CDR3 nucleotides: TGTGCCAGCAGCCCTACCCCGGCGGGCCCCGCACGGACCGGGGAGCTGTTTTTT.

This clonotype showed up just a few times. The rearrangement links TRBV5-6 to TRBJ2-3, with D tentatively TRBD2 (6 bases). This CDR3 spans 15 amino acids. Looked up from germline, CDR1 is SGHDT and CDR2 is YYEEEE. Trimming took 0 bases from V and 4 from J, leaving 12 bases between them. The CDR3 nucleotides are TGTGCCAGCAGCTTGGATAGCGGCCCCCCAGATACGCAGTATTTT. Translated, it gives CASSLDSGPPDTQYF.

This clonotype turned up a few times. The chain employs TRBV11-2 and TRBJ2-7; 7 nucleotides match TRBD2. Germline trimming cut 6 bases from V and 3 bases from J; bases unmatched to any gene: 11. CDR3 size: 15 residues. Germline CDR1 and CDR2: SGHAT and FQNNGV. The CDR3 DNA reads as TGTGCCAGCAGACAACTACTAGCGATTGGCTACGAGCAGTACTTC. Its protein product is CASRQLLAIGYEQYF.

The chain carries TRBV6-6 and TRBJ2-7; possible D gene TRBD1, 6 bases. Germline CDR1 reads MNHNY; CDR2 reads SVGAGI (reference sequence). V was clipped by 5 bases and J by 7 bases, with 15 bases between them. The CDR3 is 13 amino acids. CDR3 in amino acids: CASSSDRTGEQYF. The CDR3 nucleotides read TGTGCCAGCAGTAGCGACAGGACGGGGGAGCAGTACTTC.